The sample holds many counts of the clone carrying this T cell receptor beta chain. The data derive from a study of metastatic and nonmetastatic thyroid tumors. TCRdb reprocessed the PCR reads using MiXCR. The sample has over 30,000 clones, 15% to 20% seen once; the top ten hold about an eighth. Thyroid surgery had not been preceded by any treatment in any patient. The material sequenced was blood. The TCR was taken from a male donor with papillary thyroid cancer or a benign thyroid nodule (not recorded which). Some clones in this sample may be carry-over from other donors' samples.

CDR3 bases: TGTGCCAGCAGACGGGTCAACGGAGCTTTCTTT. Amino acid sequence: CASRRVNGAFF. V and J are TRBV7-9 and TRBJ1-1; D not certain. Germline V gives CDR1 SEHNR, CDR2 FQNEAQ (reference sequence). This CDR3 contains 11 residues. V lost 6 bases to trimming and J lost 10 bases, with 12 bases between them.